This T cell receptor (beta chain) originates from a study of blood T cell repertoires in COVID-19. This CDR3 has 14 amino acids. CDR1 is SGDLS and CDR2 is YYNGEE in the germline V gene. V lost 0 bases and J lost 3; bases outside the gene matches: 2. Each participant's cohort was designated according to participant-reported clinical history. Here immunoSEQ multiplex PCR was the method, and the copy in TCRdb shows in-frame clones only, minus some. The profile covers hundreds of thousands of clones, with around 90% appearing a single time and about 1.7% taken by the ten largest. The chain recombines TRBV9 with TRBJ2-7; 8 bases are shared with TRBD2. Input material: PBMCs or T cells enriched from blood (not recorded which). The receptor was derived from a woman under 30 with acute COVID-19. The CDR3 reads CASSVAGGDYEQYF. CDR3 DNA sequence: TGTGCCAGCAGCGTAGCCGGGGGGGACTACGAGCAGTACTTC.